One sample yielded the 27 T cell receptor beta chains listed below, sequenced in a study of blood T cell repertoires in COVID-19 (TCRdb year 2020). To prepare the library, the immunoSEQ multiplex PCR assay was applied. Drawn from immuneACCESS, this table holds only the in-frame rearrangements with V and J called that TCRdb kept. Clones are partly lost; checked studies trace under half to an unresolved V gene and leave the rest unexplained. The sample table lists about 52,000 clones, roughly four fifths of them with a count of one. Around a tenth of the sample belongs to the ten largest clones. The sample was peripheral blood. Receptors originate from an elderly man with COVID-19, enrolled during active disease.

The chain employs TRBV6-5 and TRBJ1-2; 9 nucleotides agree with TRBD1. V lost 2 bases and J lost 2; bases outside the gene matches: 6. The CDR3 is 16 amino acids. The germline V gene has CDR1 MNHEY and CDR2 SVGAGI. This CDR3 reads CASSYIRTGGNYGYTF. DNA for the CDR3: TGTGCCAGCAGTTACATTCGTACAGGGGGCAACTATGGCTACACCTTC.

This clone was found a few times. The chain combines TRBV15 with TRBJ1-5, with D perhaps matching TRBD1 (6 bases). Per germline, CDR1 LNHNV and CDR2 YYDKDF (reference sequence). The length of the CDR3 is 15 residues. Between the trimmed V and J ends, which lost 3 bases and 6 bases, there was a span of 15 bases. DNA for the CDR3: TGTGCCACCAGCAGGGGGGGGGCGAGAGGTCAGCCCCAGCATTTT. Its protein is CATSRGGARGQPQHF. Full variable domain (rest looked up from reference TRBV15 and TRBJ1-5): DAMVIQNPRYQVTQFGKPVTLSCSQTLNHNVMYWYQQKSSQAPKLLFHYYDKDFNNEADTPDNFQSRRPNTSFCFLDIRSPGLGDTAMYLCATSRGGARGQPQHFGDGTRLSIL.

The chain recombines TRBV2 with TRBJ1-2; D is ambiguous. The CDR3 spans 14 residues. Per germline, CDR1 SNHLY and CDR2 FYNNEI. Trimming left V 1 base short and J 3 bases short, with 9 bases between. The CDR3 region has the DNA TGTGCCAGCAGTGAAGGGTTTCGGGACTATGGCTACACCTTC. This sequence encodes CASSEGFRDYGYTF.

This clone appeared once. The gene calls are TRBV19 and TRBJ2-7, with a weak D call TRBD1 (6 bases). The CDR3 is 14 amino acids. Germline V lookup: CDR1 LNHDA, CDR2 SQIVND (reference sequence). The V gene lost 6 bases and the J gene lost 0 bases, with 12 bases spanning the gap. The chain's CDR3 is CASSSQGDSYEQYF. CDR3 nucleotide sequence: TGTGCCAGTAGCTCACAGGGAGACTCCTACGAGCAGTACTTC.

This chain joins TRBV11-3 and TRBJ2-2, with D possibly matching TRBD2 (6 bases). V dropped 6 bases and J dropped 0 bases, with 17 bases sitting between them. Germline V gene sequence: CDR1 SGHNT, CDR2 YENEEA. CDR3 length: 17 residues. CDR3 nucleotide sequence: TGTGCCAGCAGTCCCCGGGGGAGCGGCGCGAACACCGGGGAGCTGTTTTTT. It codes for CASSPRGSGANTGELFF.

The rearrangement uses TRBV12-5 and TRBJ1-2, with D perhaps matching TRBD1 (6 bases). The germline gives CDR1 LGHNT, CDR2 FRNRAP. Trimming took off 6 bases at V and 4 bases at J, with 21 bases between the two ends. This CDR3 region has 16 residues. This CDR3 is CASGRRGGARGYGYTF. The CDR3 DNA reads TGTGCTAGTGGCCGCCGGGGGGGGGCCCGTGGCTATGGCTACACCTTC.

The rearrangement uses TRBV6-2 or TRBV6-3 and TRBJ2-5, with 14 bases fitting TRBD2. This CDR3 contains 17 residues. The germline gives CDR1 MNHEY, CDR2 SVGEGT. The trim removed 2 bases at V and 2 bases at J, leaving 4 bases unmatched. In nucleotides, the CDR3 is TGTGCCAGCAGTTACACCGGGACTAGCGGGGGACAAGAGACCCAGTACTTC. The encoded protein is CASSYTGTSGGQETQYF.

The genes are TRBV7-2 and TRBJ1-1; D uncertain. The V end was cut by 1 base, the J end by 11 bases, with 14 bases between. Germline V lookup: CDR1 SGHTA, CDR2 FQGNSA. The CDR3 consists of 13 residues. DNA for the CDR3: TGTGCCAGCAGCTTAGATAGGAGAAGGTATGCTTTCTTT. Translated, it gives CASSLDRRRYAFF.

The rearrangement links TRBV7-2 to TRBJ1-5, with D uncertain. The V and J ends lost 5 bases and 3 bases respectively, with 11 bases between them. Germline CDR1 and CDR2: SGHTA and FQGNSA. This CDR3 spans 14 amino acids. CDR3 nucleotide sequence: TGTGCCAGCAGCCTAAGAGGGATCAATCAGCCCCAGCATTTT. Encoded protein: CASSLRGINQPQHF.

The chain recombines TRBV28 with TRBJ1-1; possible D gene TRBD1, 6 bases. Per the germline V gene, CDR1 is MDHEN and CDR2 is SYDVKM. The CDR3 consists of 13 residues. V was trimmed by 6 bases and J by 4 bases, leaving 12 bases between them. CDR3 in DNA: TGTGCCAGCAGCCCTGTAGGGGGCACTGAAGCTTTCTTT. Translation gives CASSPVGGTEAFF.

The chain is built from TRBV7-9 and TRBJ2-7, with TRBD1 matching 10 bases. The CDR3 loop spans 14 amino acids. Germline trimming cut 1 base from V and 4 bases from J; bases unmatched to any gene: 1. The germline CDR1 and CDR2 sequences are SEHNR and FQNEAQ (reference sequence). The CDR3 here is CASSLEDRGYEQYV. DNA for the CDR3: TGTGCCAGCAGCTTAGAGGACAGGGGGTACGAGCAGTACGTC.

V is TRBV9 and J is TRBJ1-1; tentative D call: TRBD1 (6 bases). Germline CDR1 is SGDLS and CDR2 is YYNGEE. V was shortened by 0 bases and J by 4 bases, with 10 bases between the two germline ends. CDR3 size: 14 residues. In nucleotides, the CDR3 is TGTGCCAGCAGCGTAGTGGGGGCTGGCACTGAAGCTTTCTTT. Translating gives CASSVVGAGTEAFF.

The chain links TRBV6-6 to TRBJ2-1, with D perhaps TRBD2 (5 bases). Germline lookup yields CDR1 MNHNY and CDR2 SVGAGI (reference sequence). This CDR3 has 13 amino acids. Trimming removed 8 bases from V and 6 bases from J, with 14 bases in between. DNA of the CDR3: TGTGCCAGCCAAATAATCCTAGCCAATGAGCAGTTCTTC. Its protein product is CASQIILANEQFF.

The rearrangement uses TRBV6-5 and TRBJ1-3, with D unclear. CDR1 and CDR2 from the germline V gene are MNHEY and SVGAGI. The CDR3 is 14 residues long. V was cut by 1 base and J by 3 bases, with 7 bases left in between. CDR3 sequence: CASSYYAFGNTIYF. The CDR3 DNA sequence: TGTGCCAGCAGTTACTACGCGTTTGGAAACACCATATATTTT.

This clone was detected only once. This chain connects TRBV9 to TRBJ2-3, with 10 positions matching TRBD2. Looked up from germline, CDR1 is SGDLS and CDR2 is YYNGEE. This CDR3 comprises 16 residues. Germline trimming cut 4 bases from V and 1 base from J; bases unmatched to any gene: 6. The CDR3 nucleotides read TGTGCCAGCAGCCTTCTTGGGACTAGCGGCACAGATACGCAGTATTTT. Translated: CASSLLGTSGTDTQYF.

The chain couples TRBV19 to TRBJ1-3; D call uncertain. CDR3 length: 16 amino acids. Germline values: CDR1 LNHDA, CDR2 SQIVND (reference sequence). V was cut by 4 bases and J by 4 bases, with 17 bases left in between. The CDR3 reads CASSTPGGPQGNTIYF. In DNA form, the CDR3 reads TGTGCCAGTAGTACCCCGGGAGGCCCGCAAGGAAACACCATATATTTT. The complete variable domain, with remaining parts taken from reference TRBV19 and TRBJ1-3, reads DGGITQSPKYLFRKEGQNVTLSCEQNLNHDAMYWYRQDPGQGLRLIYYSQIVNDFQKGDIAEGYSVSREKKESFPLTVTSAQKNPTAFYLCASSTPGGPQGNTIYFGEGSWLTVV.

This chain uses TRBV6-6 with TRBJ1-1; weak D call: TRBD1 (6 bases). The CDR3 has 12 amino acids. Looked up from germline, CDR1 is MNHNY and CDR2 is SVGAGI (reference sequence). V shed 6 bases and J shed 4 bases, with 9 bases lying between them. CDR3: CASRGQSTEAFF. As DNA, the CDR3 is TGTGCCAGCAGAGGACAGAGCACTGAAGCTTTCTTT.

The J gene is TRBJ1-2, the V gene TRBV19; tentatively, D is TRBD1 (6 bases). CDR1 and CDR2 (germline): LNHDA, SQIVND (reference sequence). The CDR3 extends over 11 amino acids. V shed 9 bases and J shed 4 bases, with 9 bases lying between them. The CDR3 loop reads CASEDSYGYTF. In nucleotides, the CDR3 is TGTGCCAGCGAGGACAGCTATGGCTACACCTTC. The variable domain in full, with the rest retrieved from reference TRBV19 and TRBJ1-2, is DGGITQSPKYLFRKEGQNVTLSCEQNLNHDAMYWYRQDPGQGLRLIYYSQIVNDFQKGDIAEGYSVSREKKESFPLTVTSAQKNPTAFYLCASEDSYGYTFGSGTRLTVV.

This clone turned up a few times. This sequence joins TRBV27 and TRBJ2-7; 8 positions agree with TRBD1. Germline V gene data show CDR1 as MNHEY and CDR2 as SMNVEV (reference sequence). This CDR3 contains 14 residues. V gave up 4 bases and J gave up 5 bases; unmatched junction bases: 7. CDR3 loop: CASSSRTGLDEQYV. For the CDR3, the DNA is TGTGCCAGCAGTTCTCGGACAGGGTTGGACGAGCAGTACGTC.

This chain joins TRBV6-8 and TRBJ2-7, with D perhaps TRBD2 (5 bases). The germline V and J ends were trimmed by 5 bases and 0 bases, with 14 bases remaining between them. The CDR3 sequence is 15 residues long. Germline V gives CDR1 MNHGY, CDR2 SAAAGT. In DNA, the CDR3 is TGTGCCAGCAGTCGAGGACGGAGGCCCTCCTACGAGCAGTACTTC. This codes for CASSRGRRPSYEQYF.

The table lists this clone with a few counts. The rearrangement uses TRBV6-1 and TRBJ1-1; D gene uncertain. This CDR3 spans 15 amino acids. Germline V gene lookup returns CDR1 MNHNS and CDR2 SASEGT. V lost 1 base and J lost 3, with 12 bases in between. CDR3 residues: CASSEVPGAYTEAFF. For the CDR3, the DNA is TGTGCCAGCAGTGAAGTCCCGGGTGCGTACACTGAAGCTTTCTTT.

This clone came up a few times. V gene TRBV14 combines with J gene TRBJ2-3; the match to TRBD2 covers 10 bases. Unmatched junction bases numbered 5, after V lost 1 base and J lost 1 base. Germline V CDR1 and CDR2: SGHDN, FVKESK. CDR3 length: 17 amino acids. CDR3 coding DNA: TGTGCCAGCAGCCAAGTCGTACTAGCGGGACGCACAGATACGCAGTATTTT. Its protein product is CASSQVVLAGRTDTQYF.

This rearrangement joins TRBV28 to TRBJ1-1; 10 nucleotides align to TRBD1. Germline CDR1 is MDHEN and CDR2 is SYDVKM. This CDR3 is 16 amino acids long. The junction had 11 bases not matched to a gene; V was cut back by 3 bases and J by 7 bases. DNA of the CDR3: TGTGCCAGCAGTTTGATTCCCGGGACAGGGGATATTGAAGCTTTCTTT. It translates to CASSLIPGTGDIEAFF.

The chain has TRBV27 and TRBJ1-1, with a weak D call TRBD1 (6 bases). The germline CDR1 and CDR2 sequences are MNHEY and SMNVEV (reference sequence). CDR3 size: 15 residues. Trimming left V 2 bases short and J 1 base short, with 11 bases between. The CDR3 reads CASSLLAGANTEAFF. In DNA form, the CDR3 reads TGTGCCAGCAGTTTACTTGCGGGGGCGAACACTGAAGCTTTCTTT.

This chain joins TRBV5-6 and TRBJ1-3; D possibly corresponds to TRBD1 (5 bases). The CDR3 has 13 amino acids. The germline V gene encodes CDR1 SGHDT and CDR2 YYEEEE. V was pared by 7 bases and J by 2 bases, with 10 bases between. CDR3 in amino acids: CASGPGTGNTIYF. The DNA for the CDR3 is TGTGCCAGCGGACCAGGGACTGGAAACACCATATATTTT.

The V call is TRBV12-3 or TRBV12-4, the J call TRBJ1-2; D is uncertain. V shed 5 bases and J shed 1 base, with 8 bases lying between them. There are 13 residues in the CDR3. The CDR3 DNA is TGTGCCAGCAGTCCGTGGAGTAACTATGGCTACACCTTC. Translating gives CASSPWSNYGYTF.

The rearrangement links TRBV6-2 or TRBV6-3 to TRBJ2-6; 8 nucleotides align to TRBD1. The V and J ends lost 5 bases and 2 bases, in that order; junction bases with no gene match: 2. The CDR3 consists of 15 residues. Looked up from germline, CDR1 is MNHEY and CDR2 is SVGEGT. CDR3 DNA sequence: TGTGCCAGCAGTCTACAGGGGGCTGGGGCCAACGTCCTGACTTTC. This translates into CASSLQGAGANVLTF.